This entry lists 28 T cell receptor beta chains sequenced from one sample in a study of blood T cell repertoires in COVID-19. Here immunoSEQ multiplex PCR was the method, and the copy in TCRdb shows in-frame clones only, minus some. The sample contains some 250,000 clones, 80% to 85% of which appear only once. Sequenced sample: peripheral blood. The receptors were gathered from a woman between 18 and 30 years old with acute or convalescent COVID-19.

The chain employs TRBV9 and TRBJ1-1, with D uncertain. Per germline, CDR1 SGDLS and CDR2 YYNGEE. This CDR3 is 14 amino acids long. V was trimmed by 4 bases and J by 1 base, leaving 11 bases between them. The CDR3 DNA is TGTGCCAGCAGCCTATCTGGTTGGAACACTGAAGCTTTCTTT. Residues: CASSLSGWNTEAFF.

CDR3 amino acids: CASSYNGGLALLGNEQFF. Here the CDR3 DNA reads TGTGCCAGCAGTTACAACGGGGGACTAGCACTCTTAGGGAATGAGCAGTTCTTC. V and J are TRBV6-2 or TRBV6-3 and TRBJ2-1, with 9 bases lining up with TRBD2. J was trimmed by 7 bases and V by 2 bases; bases with no gene match: 15. This CDR3 region has 18 residues. Per the germline V gene, CDR1 is MNHEY and CDR2 is SVGEGT.

This chain connects TRBV4-1 to TRBJ1-1; the D is unclear. The germline CDR1 and CDR2 sequences are MGHRA and YSYEKL. This CDR3 spans 14 amino acids. V was pared by 1 base and J by 3 bases, with 9 bases between. The chain's CDR3 is CASSQAAGDTEAFF. The CDR3 bases are TGCGCCAGCAGCCAAGCGGCGGGCGACACTGAAGCTTTCTTT.

The chain couples TRBV7-9 to TRBJ1-1; 7 nucleotides match TRBD1. V lost 6 bases and J lost 1; bases outside the gene matches: 8. Per germline, CDR1 SEHNR and CDR2 FQNEAQ (reference sequence). This CDR3 is built from 15 residues. Here the CDR3 reads CASSQPTGKNTEAFF. The DNA of the CDR3 is TGTGCCAGCAGTCAACCGACAGGGAAGAACACTGAAGCTTTCTTT.

In its sample, this clone was seen many times. The chain carries TRBV5-1 and TRBJ2-4; D may be TRBD1 (6 bases). The CDR3 is 15 amino acids. Germline-derived CDR1 and CDR2 are SGHRS and YFSETQ. With 7 bases removed from V and 6 bases from J, the gap between germline ends came to 20 bases. CDR3 bases: TGCGCCAGCGGAACCCCTTGGGGGCTGAGAAACATTCAGTACTTC. Amino acid sequence: CASGTPWGLRNIQYF.

The chain links TRBV30 to TRBJ1-4; 11 bases map to TRBD1. Germline CDR1 reads GTSNPN; CDR2 reads SVGIG (reference sequence). The V and J ends lost 3 bases and 0 bases, in that order; junction bases with no gene match: 15. The length of the CDR3 is 20 residues. The DNA of the CDR3 is TGTGCCTGGAGCCGAAACCTCTGGGACAGGGGGGGATCAACTAATGAAAAACTGTTTTTT. Translation gives CAWSRNLWDRGGSTNEKLFF.

In DNA, the CDR3 is TGCGCCAGCAGCGGTGGACAGGAGCCCTCTGGAAACACCATATATTTT. Its translation: CASSGGQEPSGNTIYF. The chain has TRBV5-1 and TRBJ1-3; 7 bases match TRBD1. This CDR3 spans 16 amino acids. The trim removed 4 bases at V and 0 bases at J, leaving 7 bases unmatched. CDR1 is SGHRS and CDR2 is YFSETQ in the germline V gene.

The chain links TRBV13 to TRBJ1-1; maybe TRBD1 (6 bases). The V gene lost 7 bases and the J gene lost 1 base, with 13 bases spanning the gap. The CDR3 totals 14 residues. Germline CDR1 reads PRHDT; CDR2 reads FYEKMQ (reference sequence). The CDR3 sequence is CASNSRGGNTEAFF. The CDR3 DNA sequence: TGTGCCAGCAACTCGAGAGGGGGGAACACTGAAGCTTTCTTT.

The rearrangement uses TRBV6-6 and TRBJ1-1, with D unclear. The CDR3 length is 13 residues. V was cut by 6 bases and J by 1 base, with 9 bases left in between. CDR1 and CDR2 from the germline V gene are MNHNY and SVGAGI (reference sequence). The CDR3 protein is CASRPYGNTEAFF. CDR3 coding DNA: TGTGCCAGCAGACCCTATGGGAACACTGAAGCTTTCTTT.

The V and J genes are TRBV11-2 and TRBJ1-2; maybe TRBD1 (6 bases). Germline assignment: CDR1 SGHAT and CDR2 FQNNGV. The CDR3 spans 16 residues. V was trimmed by 5 bases and J by 3 bases, leaving 19 bases between them. Here the CDR3 reads CASSRGGAEIYYGYTF. For the CDR3, the DNA is TGTGCCAGCAGCCGAGGGGGGGCAGAGATTTACTATGGCTACACCTTC.

V and J are TRBV11-2 and TRBJ1-6; 9 bases line up with TRBD1. Germline V CDR1 and CDR2: SGHAT, FQNNGV. V gave up 5 bases and J gave up 8 bases; unmatched junction bases: 10. The CDR3 length is 16 residues. The CDR3, as DNA: TGTGCCAGCAGCCCCCTTCGGGGACAGGGATATTCACCCCTCCACTTT. Amino acids: CASSPLRGQGYSPLHF.

The rearrangement joins TRBV6-4 to TRBJ1-1; TRBD1 might be the D (6 bases). The V end was cut by 5 bases, the J end by 4 bases, with 11 bases between. CDR1 is MRHNA and CDR2 is SNTAGT in the germline V gene. The CDR3 spans 13 residues. The chain's CDR3 is CASSSTGTTEAFF. In DNA form, the CDR3 reads TGTGCCAGCAGTTCAACAGGGACCACTGAAGCTTTCTTT.

The chain employs TRBV29-1 and TRBJ1-2; D uncertain. The CDR3 loop spans 12 amino acids. Trimming took off 3 bases at V and 8 bases at J, with 13 bases between the two ends. Germline V CDR1 and CDR2: SQVTM, ANQGSEA. The CDR3 DNA is TGCAGCGTTGATATGGTTTTGGGCGGCTACACCTTC. Amino acids: CSVDMVLGGYTF.

The chain's CDR3 is CASSLVFGKGEQFF. The CDR3 coding sequence is TGTGCCAGCAGCTTGGTTTTCGGGAAGGGTGAGCAGTTCTTC. The chain joins TRBV5-6 to TRBJ2-1; maybe TRBD2 (5 bases). CDR3 length: 14 residues. Trimming removed 0 bases from V and 9 bases from J, with 13 bases in between. The germline V gene encodes CDR1 SGHDT and CDR2 YYEEEE.

The chain employs TRBV9 and TRBJ2-1; D is undetermined. CDR1 is SGDLS, CDR2 YYNGEE, per germline. V was shortened by 3 bases and J by 6 bases, with 10 bases between the two germline ends. The CDR3 totals 13 residues. CDR3 in DNA: TGTGCCAGCAGCGGACAAACCCCCAATGAGCAGTTCTTC. This codes for CASSGQTPNEQFF. Complete variable domain (other parts from reference TRBV9 and TRBJ2-1): DSGVTQTPKHLITATGQRVTLRCSPRSGDLSVYWYQQSLDQGLQFLIQYYNGEERAKGNILERFSAQQFPDLHSELNLSSLELGDSALYFCASSGQTPNEQFFGPGTRLTVL.

The J gene is TRBJ2-1, the V gene TRBV5-1, with 7 bases matching TRBD2. Germline V gene lookup returns CDR1 SGHRS and CDR2 YFSETQ. The CDR3 runs to 15 residues. The junction had 8 bases not matched to a gene; V was cut back by 3 bases and J by 5 bases. The CDR3 bases are TGCGCCAGCAGCTCCTGGACTAGTGCGGACAATGAGCAGTTCTTC. As protein: CASSSWTSADNEQFF.

The chain is built from TRBV5-8 and TRBJ1-5; 7 positions match TRBD1. After removal of 4 bases from V and 0 bases from J, the junction contained 4 bases not matched to a gene. Germline V gives CDR1 SGHTS, CDR2 YDEGEE. This CDR3 comprises 15 residues. The CDR3 loop is CASSRGQASNQPQHF. The CDR3 DNA reads TGTGCCAGCAGCCGAGGACAGGCTAGCAATCAGCCCCAGCATTTT.

The chain recombines TRBV27 with TRBJ2-7, with 9 nucleotides matching TRBD1. The CDR3 runs 14 residues. Germline assignment: CDR1 MNHEY and CDR2 SMNVEV (reference sequence). After removal of 4 bases from V and 6 bases from J, the junction contained 7 bases not matched to a gene. CDR3 DNA: TGTGCCAGCAGTTGGACAGGGGAGTCCCTCGAGCAGTACTTC. Protein product: CASSWTGESLEQYF.

The chain recombines TRBV27 with TRBJ2-3; 9 positions match TRBD2. The CDR3 has 17 amino acids. V trimming: 0 bases; J trimming: 0 bases; junction bases outside the gene matches: 4. The germline gives CDR1 MNHEY, CDR2 SMNVEV (reference sequence). This CDR3 is CASSLSRLADSTDTQYF. Written as DNA, the CDR3 is TGTGCCAGCAGTTTATCGAGACTAGCGGATAGCACAGATACGCAGTATTTT.

The V call is TRBV4-1, the J call TRBJ2-1; 10 bases are a match to TRBD2. The CDR3 runs to 17 residues. Germline CDR1 MGHRA, CDR2 YSYEKL. Trimming took 4 bases from V and 6 from J; bases not matched to a gene: 12. The CDR3 loop reads CASSLSSASGSINEQFF. Written as DNA, the CDR3 is TGCGCCAGCAGCCTTTCGTCGGCTAGCGGGAGCATCAATGAGCAGTTCTTC.

The genes are TRBV18 and TRBJ2-5; 7 bases match TRBD1. The trim removed 1 base at V and 5 bases at J, leaving 10 bases unmatched. Looked up from germline, CDR1 is KGHSH and CDR2 is LQKENI. This CDR3 is built from 16 residues. The CDR3 DNA reads as TGTGCCAGCTCACCACGGATGACACAGGGGTCGGAGACCCAGTACTTC. It translates to CASSPRMTQGSETQYF.

V is TRBV30 and J is TRBJ2-1; no firm D call. The CDR3 extends over 16 amino acids. Trimming pared 2 bases from V and 0 bases from J, leaving 14 bases between. Germline V gene lookup returns CDR1 GTSNPN and CDR2 SVGIG (reference sequence). The CDR3 region is CAWSTKDTRSYNEQFF. The CDR3 DNA reads TGTGCCTGGAGTACCAAAGACACCCGCTCCTACAATGAGCAGTTCTTC.

This clone was observed a single time. CDR3 residues: CASSLNSGSYNEQFF. The CDR3 DNA is TGTGCCAGCTCCCTTAATAGCGGCTCCTACAATGAGCAGTTCTTC. This chain joins TRBV18 and TRBJ2-1; TRBD2 might be the D (6 bases). The V end lost 6 bases, the J end lost 0 bases, and 12 bases lay between the germline ends. The CDR3 has 15 amino acids. CDR1 is KGHSH and CDR2 is LQKENI in the germline V gene.

This clone was counted between two and nine times. This chain joins TRBV7-2 and TRBJ2-7; TRBD2 matches 14 bases. The CDR3 spans 18 residues. With V trimmed by 5 bases and J by 3 bases, 12 bases remained unmatched. The germline V gene encodes CDR1 SGHTA and CDR2 FQGNSA. CDR3 DNA: TGTGCCAGCAGCCCATGGGGGGGACTAGCGGGAGTTGGCTACGAGCAGTACTTC. This gives the protein CASSPWGGLAGVGYEQYF.

Written as DNA, the CDR3 is TGTGCCAGCAGTTACCTAAGACTAGTACAGACCCAGTACTTC. It is translated as CASSYLRLVQTQYF. The rearrangement links TRBV6-2 or TRBV6-3 to TRBJ2-5, with D possibly matching TRBD2 (6 bases). Trimming cost V 2 bases and J 6 bases, with 13 bases left between them. The CDR3 runs to 14 residues. Germline assignment: CDR1 MNHEY and CDR2 SVGEGT.

This chain connects TRBV6-5 to TRBJ2-7; 8 bases map to TRBD1. Trimming cost V 0 bases and J 9 bases; bases outside gene matches: 4. The CDR3 consists of 13 residues. Germline values: CDR1 MNHEY, CDR2 SVGAGI. The CDR3 reads CASSYSTGVGQYF. The CDR3 region has the DNA TGTGCCAGCAGTTACTCGACAGGGGTCGGGCAGTACTTC.

In its sample, this clone was seen a few times. The chain combines TRBV4-1 with TRBJ2-7, with D possibly being TRBD1 (6 bases). V lost 4 bases, J lost 3 bases, and 19 bases lay in between. The CDR3 runs 16 residues. Germline CDR1 and CDR2: MGHRA and YSYEKL. The CDR3 coding sequence is TGCGCCAGCAGCCCGACCGGGACAACGGGCCTCTACGAGCAGTACTTC. Translated, it gives CASSPTGTTGLYEQYF.

The chain employs TRBV4-3 and TRBJ1-3, with D perhaps matching TRBD1 (5 bases). CDR1 is LGHNA, CDR2 YSLEER, per germline. V was shortened by 0 bases and J by 0 bases, with 9 bases between the two germline ends. The CDR3 covers 16 residues. The CDR3 DNA follows: TGCGCCAGCAGCCAAGATTATGACAGCTCTGGAAACACCATATATTTT. Residues: CASSQDYDSSGNTIYF.